This T cell receptor beta chain was captured by sequencing in a study of blood T cells in healthy people across ages. Broader study findings: Age brought a roughly linear fall in TCR beta diversity measured per million T cells. Naive and antigen-experienced cells were not separated, limiting conclusive comparison.

A word on this clonotype: What it binds is unknown.

PCR was performed a second time for about 7 to 11 cycles using a sample-barcoded 5' primer and a J-beta primer mix. TCRdb ran MiXCR on the 5' RACE reads and lists one entry per CDR3 protein. The sample records about 680,000 distinct CDR3 sequences, 45% to 50% being singletons. CDR1 and CDR2 from the germline V gene are SGHAT and FQNNGV. The V end was cut by 0 bases, the J end by 4 bases, with 13 bases between. This CDR3 contains 16 residues. The chain is built from TRBV11-2 and TRBJ1-5; D perhaps matches TRBD1 (5 bases). Specimen: blood. This clonotype was obtained from a woman aged 55-69 years in good health. The CDR3 region has the DNA TGTGCCAGCAGCTTAGATCCGGGACGGTTGAATCAGCCCCAGCATTTT. This gives the protein CASSLDPGRLNQPQHF.